This entry concerns a single T cell receptor beta chain. Sequencing of TCR beta, carried out with a high-throughput approach, was applied to CD8+ and CD4+ T cells from the blood. CD8+ and CD4+ T cells were negatively isolated; TEMRA cells were FACS-enriched. Reverse transcription of roughly 0.45 to 1 ug RNA used random hexamers. A multiplex approach, immunoSEQ multiplex PCR, amplified TCR beta CDR3 across 54 Vbeta and 13 Jbeta. TCRdb reprocessed the immunoSEQ multiplex PCR reads via MiXCR and lists one record per CDR3 protein. This sample carries 150,000 to 200,000 distinct CDR3 sequences, approximately 94% of them seen once, and the ten largest clones take under 0.095%. This record comes from a study of CD8 T cells in Susac syndrome. Germline CDR1 reads SNHLY; CDR2 reads FYNNEI. The CDR3 has 13 amino acids. Trimming removed 3 bases from V and 4 bases from J, with 9 bases in between.

This TCR derives from a human donor with multiple sclerosis. V is TRBV2 and J is TRBJ1-1; perhaps TRBD1 as D (6 bases). The specimen was CD4+ T cells from PBMCs. CDR3 bases: TGTGCCAGCAGTGAGGGGGGGCCCACTGAAGCTTTCTTT. Protein product: CASSEGGPTEAFF.